The source of this T cell receptor beta chain is a study of spatial heterogeneity in lung cancer. This clonotype was seen a handful of times. Using its own MiXCR run on the 5' RACE reads, TCRdb lists one record per CDR3 protein. The table has around 10,000 distinct CDR3 sequences, roughly 20% seen once. Germline CDR1 and CDR2: LNHDA and SQIVND (reference sequence). V was trimmed by 5 bases and J by 1 base, leaving 9 bases between them. The CDR3 sequence is 14 residues long. Documented time point: blood at routine non-recurrence follow-up after resection. Source: PBMCs, taken at follow-up. This clonotype was obtained from a male donor with early-stage non-small cell lung cancer. The rearrangement uses TRBV19 and TRBJ1-5; D is perhaps TRBD1 (5 bases). In DNA form, the CDR3 reads TGTGCCAGTAGTCCCGGACACAGCAATCAGCCCCAGCATTTT. Translation gives CASSPGHSNQPQHF.